One sample yielded the 5 T cell receptor beta chains listed below, sequenced in a study of T cell responses to AZD1222 COVID-19 vaccine. Clones were sequenced by immunoSEQ multiplex PCR, and TCRdb holds only the in-frame ones, with some missing. The sample comprises under 200,000 clones, approximately 90% of which are singletons, and more than 25% rests with the top ten. The input for sequencing was peripheral blood, taken 28 days after the second AZD1222 dose. Source of these receptors: an adult who received the AZD1222 COVID-19 vaccine.

The chain couples TRBV7-3 to TRBJ2-5, with 8 bases lining up with TRBD2. Germline values: CDR1 SGHTA, CDR2 FQGTGA. The V and J ends lost 4 bases and 5 bases, in that order; junction bases with no gene match: 3. This CDR3 has 13 residues. Here the CDR3 DNA reads TGTGCCAGCAGCTCAGCGGGAGCGGAGACCCAGTACTTC. This codes for CASSSAGAETQYF.

V gene TRBV6-1 combines with J gene TRBJ1-5; D unresolved. Deletions cut 1 base from V and 3 bases from J, with 7 bases between. The CDR3 consists of 14 residues. The germline V gene encodes CDR1 MNHNS and CDR2 SASEGT. This CDR3 reads CASSEDRINQPQHF. The CDR3 coding sequence is TGTGCCAGCAGTGAAGACCGCATCAATCAGCCCCAGCATTTT.

This sequence joins TRBV4-2 and TRBJ1-1; a weak D match, TRBD1 (5 bases). Germline V gives CDR1 LGHNA, CDR2 YNFKEQ. Trimming removed 3 bases at V and 8 bases at J, with 16 bases between. The CDR3 is 14 amino acids. The CDR3 loop is CASSHPGPLGEAFF. The CDR3 region has the DNA TGTGCCAGCAGCCATCCGGGACCTCTAGGGGAAGCTTTCTTT.

The CDR3 loop is CASSLREGRTEQYF. The CDR3 bases are TGTGCCAGCAGTCTCCGGGAGGGCCGAACCGAGCAGTACTTC. The V gene is TRBV6-5, the J gene TRBJ2-7, with 8 bases aligning to TRBD2. Per the germline V gene, CDR1 is MNHEY and CDR2 is SVGAGI. Trimming took 5 bases from V and 6 from J; bases not matched to a gene: 9. The CDR3 sequence is 14 residues long.

This clone is a singleton in its sample. This chain joins TRBV4-3 and TRBJ1-5; 7 bases fit TRBD1. CDR3 length: 16 amino acids. CDR1 is LGHNA, CDR2 YSLEER, per germline. Trimming took 0 bases from V and 3 from J; bases not matched to a gene: 5. The CDR3 sequence: CASSQDAGGVNQPQHF. CDR3 nucleotides: TGCGCCAGCAGCCAAGATGCAGGGGGTGTCAATCAGCCCCAGCATTTT.